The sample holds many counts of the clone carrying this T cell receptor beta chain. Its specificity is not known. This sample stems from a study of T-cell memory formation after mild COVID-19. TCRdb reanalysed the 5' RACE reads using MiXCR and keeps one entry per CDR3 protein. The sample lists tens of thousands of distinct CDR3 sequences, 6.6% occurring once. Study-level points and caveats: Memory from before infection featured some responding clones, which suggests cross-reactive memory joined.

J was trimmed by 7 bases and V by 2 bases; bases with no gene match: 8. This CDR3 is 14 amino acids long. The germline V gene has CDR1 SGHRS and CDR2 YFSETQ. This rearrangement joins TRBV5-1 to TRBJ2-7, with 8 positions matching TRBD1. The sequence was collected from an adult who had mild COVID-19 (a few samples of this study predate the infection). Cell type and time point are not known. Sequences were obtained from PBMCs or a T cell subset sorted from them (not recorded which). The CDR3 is CASSLPGQAREQYF. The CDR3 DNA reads TGCGCCAGCAGCTTACCGGGACAGGCGAGGGAGCAGTACTTC.